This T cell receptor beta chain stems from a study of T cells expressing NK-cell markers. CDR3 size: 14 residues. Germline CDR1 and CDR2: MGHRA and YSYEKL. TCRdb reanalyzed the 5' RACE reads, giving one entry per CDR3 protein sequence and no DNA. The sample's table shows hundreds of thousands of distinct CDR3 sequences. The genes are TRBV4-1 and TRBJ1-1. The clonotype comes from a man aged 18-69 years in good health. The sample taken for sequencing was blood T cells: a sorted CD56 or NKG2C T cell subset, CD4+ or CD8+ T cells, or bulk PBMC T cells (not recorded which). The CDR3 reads CASSQEFTGDLGFF.